Each of the 14 T cell receptor beta chains below was sequenced from the same sample in a study of blood T cell repertoires in COVID-19. TCRdb's copy holds only in-frame clones and misses some; the assay was immunoSEQ multiplex PCR. The profile shows around 700,000 clones, 70% to 90% of them singletons. Specimen: peripheral blood. The receptor source for this set is a woman aged 18-29 years with acute or convalescent COVID-19.

The genes are TRBV9 and TRBJ2-3; 12 positions match TRBD2. The CDR3 runs to 15 residues. Trimming at V came to 3 bases and at J to 4 bases, leaving 3 bases not matched to a gene. Germline V gene lookup returns CDR1 SGDLS and CDR2 YYNGEE. DNA of the CDR3: TGTGCCAGCAGCGCCCCTAGCGGGGGGGCAGATACGCAGTATTTT. Protein product: CASSAPSGGADTQYF.

The genes are TRBV6-5 and TRBJ1-2, with TRBD1 matching over 7 bases. Per the germline V gene, CDR1 is MNHEY and CDR2 is SVGAGI. V was clipped by 2 bases and J by 6 bases; unmatched bases: 3. The CDR3 has 13 residues. DNA for the CDR3: TGTGCCAGCAGTTACCGCAGGGGGGATGGCTACACCTTC. This translates into CASSYRRGDGYTF.

The chain links TRBV19 to TRBJ1-2; D is perhaps TRBD1 (6 bases). The germline CDR1 and CDR2 sequences are LNHDA and SQIVND (reference sequence). Trimming took off 10 bases at V and 4 bases at J, with 13 bases between the two ends. CDR3 length: 12 amino acids. The CDR3 bases are TGTGCCATTTCACAGGGATTCTATGGCTACACCTTC. It specifies CAISQGFYGYTF.

This sequence joins TRBV3-1 (or the pseudogene TRBV3-2) and TRBJ1-1, with 7 bases fitting TRBD1. Germline V gene lookup returns CDR1 LGHDT and CDR2 YNNKEL (reference sequence). V lost 2 bases to trimming and J lost 8 bases; unmatched junction nucleotides: 8. CDR3 length: 14 amino acids. DNA of the CDR3: TGTGCCAGCAGCCAAACAGGGGTTGTTAGCGAAGCTTTCTTT. This encodes CASSQTGVVSEAFF.

The rearrangement joins TRBV4-3 to TRBJ2-1; TRBD2 is a possible D gene (7 bases). V was shortened by 5 bases and J by 1 base, with 12 bases between the two germline ends. This CDR3 has 15 amino acids. Germline V gene sequence: CDR1 LGHNA, CDR2 YSLEER. CDR3 sequence reads: CASSSRGGSYNEQFF. The CDR3 DNA reads as TGCGCCAGCAGCTCGAGGGGGGGGTCCTACAATGAGCAGTTCTTC.

The chain carries TRBV10-3 and TRBJ2-3; no firm D call. Per germline, CDR1 ENHRY and CDR2 SYGVKD. V lost 0 bases and J lost 2, with 9 bases in between. This CDR3 comprises 15 residues. The CDR3 region is CAISESNYPTDTQYF. The CDR3 region has the DNA TGTGCCATCAGTGAGTCTAACTACCCCACAGATACGCAGTATTTT.

The chain employs TRBV19 and TRBJ1-6; no definite D call. Germline V CDR1 and CDR2: LNHDA, SQIVND (reference sequence). Trimming took off 1 base at V and 7 bases at J, with 5 bases between the two ends. This CDR3 comprises 13 residues. This CDR3 is CASSIGGNSPLHF. The CDR3 nucleotides are TGTGCCAGTAGTATAGGCGGGAATTCACCCCTCCACTTT.

CDR3 sequence: CASRSGGIYGYTF. As DNA, the CDR3 is TGTGCCAGCAGATCTGGGGGCATCTATGGCTACACCTTC. The gene calls are TRBV5-4 and TRBJ1-2; D may be TRBD1 (6 bases). The CDR3 is 13 residues long. Trimming shortened V by 5 bases and J by 4 bases, and 12 bases separated the two germline ends. The germline CDR1 and CDR2 sequences are SGHNT and YYREEE (reference sequence). The entire variable domain, with the rest obtained from reference TRBV5-4 and TRBJ1-2, is as follows: ETGVTQSPTHLIKTRGQQVTLRCSSQSGHNTVSWYQQALGQGPQFIFQYYREEENGRGNFPPRFSGLQFPNYSSELNVNALELDDSALYLCASRSGGIYGYTFGSGTRLTVV.

The chain carries TRBV27 and TRBJ2-1; 8 nucleotides match TRBD1. CDR3 length: 15 amino acids. V trimming: 4 bases; J trimming: 3 bases; junction bases outside the gene matches: 5. Looked up from germline, CDR1 is MNHEY and CDR2 is SMNVEV (reference sequence). In nucleotides, the CDR3 is TGTGCCAGCAGTTCACCGGGACAGGTCTACAATGAGCAGTTCTTC. Amino acids: CASSSPGQVYNEQFF.

The chain combines TRBV10-1 with TRBJ1-2, with 7 bases aligning to TRBD1. Germline CDR1 reads WNHNN; CDR2 reads SYGVQD (reference sequence). J gave up 4 bases and V 1 base, and 6 bases lay outside the gene matches. This CDR3 has 15 residues. The CDR3 coding sequence is TGCGCCAGCAGTGAGTATGACAGGGCCTCCTATGGCTACACCTTC. Translating gives CASSEYDRASYGYTF.

The chain has TRBV18 and TRBJ1-4; unclear D gene. V lost 4 bases to trimming and J lost 1 base, with 10 bases between them. Germline values: CDR1 KGHSH, CDR2 LQKENI. This CDR3 contains 15 residues. The CDR3 reads CASSLIEGTNEKLFF. The CDR3 region has the DNA TGTGCCAGCTCACTAATAGAGGGAACTAATGAAAAACTGTTTTTT.

The CDR3: CASSLVSAGAEAFF. CDR3 nucleotides: TGCGCCAGCAGCTTGGTCTCCGCCGGGGCTGAAGCTTTCTTT. The chain has TRBV5-1 and TRBJ1-1; D is undetermined. The V gene's germline CDR1 is SGHRS and CDR2 YFSETQ. The CDR3 is 14 amino acids. The V gene lost 0 bases and the J gene lost 6 bases, with 12 bases spanning the gap.

The V gene is TRBV6-4, the J gene TRBJ2-1, with 10 nucleotides matching TRBD1. V lost 4 bases and J lost 5; bases outside the gene matches: 8. The V gene's germline CDR1 is MRHNA and CDR2 SNTAGT. This CDR3 comprises 16 residues. The CDR3 DNA reads TGTGCCAGCAGTGGGCCAGGACAGGGGGGGCACAATGAGCAGTTCTTC. Protein: CASSGPGQGGHNEQFF.

For the CDR3, the DNA is TGTGCCAGCAGCCCCACTAGCGGGGGGGCGAATGAGCAGTTCTTC. It encodes CASSPTSGGANEQFF. The V gene is TRBV7-8, the J gene TRBJ2-1, with TRBD2 matching 13 bases. This CDR3 has 15 residues. Germline-derived CDR1 and CDR2 are SGHVS and FQNEAQ. Trimming at V came to 5 bases and at J to 7 bases, leaving 5 bases not matched to a gene. Based on the CDR3 plus reference TRBV7-8 and TRBJ2-1, the full variable domain is GAGVSQSPRYKVAKRGQDVALRCDPISGHVSLFWYQQALGQGPEFLTYFQNEAQLDKSGLPSDRFFAERPEGSVSTLKIQRTQQEDSAVYLCASSPTSGGANEQFFGPGTRLTVL.